The 32 T cell receptor beta chains presented below share a single source sample, sequenced in a study of T cell responses to AZD1222 COVID-19 vaccine. Sequenced by immunoSEQ multiplex PCR; TCRdb stores in-frame clones only, minus some. The data hold about 100,000 clones, with roughly 90% observed a single time. Material: peripheral blood, obtained on day 0 of AZD1222 vaccination. These receptors all stem from an adult in good health.

V gene TRBV24-1 combines with J gene TRBJ2-3; 10 nucleotides agree with TRBD2. The germline V gene has CDR1 KGHDR and CDR2 SFDVKD. The J segment lost 4 bases and the V segment lost 8 bases, leaving 11 bases of the junction unmatched. The CDR3 is 16 residues long. For the CDR3, the DNA is TGTGCCACCACAGCGGGAGGGGTAGCGGGCTCAGATACGCAGTATTTT. It specifies CATTAGGVAGSDTQYF.

V is TRBV27 and J is TRBJ2-3; the D call may be TRBD1 or TRBD2 (5 bases each). V shed 6 bases and J shed 1 base, with 17 bases lying between them. The CDR3 totals 16 residues. Germline V CDR1 and CDR2: MNHEY, SMNVEV (reference sequence). CDR3 in amino acids: CASRPTGTTGTDTQYF. The CDR3 nucleotides read TGTGCCAGCAGACCCACCGGGACCACTGGCACAGATACGCAGTATTTT.

The rearrangement joins TRBV11-2 to TRBJ2-7, with D possibly being TRBD1 or TRBD2 (5 bases each). Deletions cut 5 bases from V and 2 bases from J, with 22 bases between. CDR1 and CDR2 from the germline V gene are SGHAT and FQNNGV. This CDR3 is built from 17 residues. The CDR3 bases are TGTGCCAGCAGCATCGTACCCCGGGGCCCTGGCGCCTACGAGCAGTACTTC. This sequence encodes CASSIVPRGPGAYEQYF.

The gene calls are TRBV6-5 and TRBJ2-7; 8 bases map to TRBD1. Losses at the gene ends were 8 bases for V and 5 bases for J; bases not matched to a gene: 2. Germline assignment: CDR1 MNHEY and CDR2 SVGAGI. The CDR3 runs 11 residues. CDR3 coding DNA: TGTGCCAGCGACAGGGGCCACGAGCAGTACTTC. Protein product: CASDRGHEQYF.

The rearrangement links TRBV18 to TRBJ1-4, with 7 bases matching TRBD1. Germline assignment: CDR1 KGHSH and CDR2 LQKENI. This CDR3 contains 16 residues. With V trimmed by 6 bases and J by 4 bases, 11 bases remained unmatched. The CDR3 DNA reads as TGTGCCAGCTCCCAGGTCCTGACAGGGAGTAATGAAAAACTGTTTTTT. Translated, it gives CASSQVLTGSNEKLFF. Using reference TRBV18 and TRBJ1-4 for the parts outside the CDR3, the full variable domain is NAGVMQNPRHLVRRRGQEARLRCSPMKGHSHVYWYRQLPEEGLKFMVYLQKENIIDESGMPKERFSAEFPKEGPSILRIQQVVRGDSAAYFCASSQVLTGSNEKLFFGSGTQLSVL.

The chain couples TRBV5-1 to TRBJ2-2; 11 nucleotides line up with TRBD2. The CDR3 is 16 amino acids. The trim removed 0 bases at V and 2 bases at J, leaving 0 bases unmatched. The V gene's germline CDR1 is SGHRS and CDR2 YFSETQ. The CDR3 sequence: CASSLGLAGNTGELFF. CDR3 coding DNA: TGCGCCAGCAGCTTGGGACTAGCGGGAAACACCGGGGAGCTGTTTTTT.

The chain employs TRBV4-3 and TRBJ2-3, with 14 positions matching TRBD2. CDR1 and CDR2 from the germline V gene are LGHNA and YSLEER. The junction had 17 bases not matched to a gene; V was cut back by 1 base and J by 2 bases. CDR3 length: 22 amino acids. CDR3 region: CASSQGLLGTSGRWGATDTQYF. CDR3 sequence (DNA): TGCGCCAGCAGCCAAGGCCTGCTCGGGACTAGCGGGAGATGGGGGGCCACAGATACGCAGTATTTT.

The chain joins TRBV10-3 to TRBJ1-2; TRBD1 might be the D (6 bases). V dropped 5 bases and J dropped 3 bases, with 13 bases sitting between them. Germline CDR1 and CDR2: ENHRY and SYGVKD. CDR3 length: 14 amino acids. In nucleotides, the CDR3 is TGTGCCATCAGTCGCCAAGGGGGTGACTATGGCTACACCTTC. This sequence encodes CAISRQGGDYGYTF.

The rearrangement joins TRBV5-1 to TRBJ2-5, with no clear D. This CDR3 has 17 residues. Germline CDR1 and CDR2: SGHRS and YFSETQ. With 3 bases removed from V and 2 bases from J, the gap between germline ends came to 20 bases. The CDR3 is CASSSPATRGVQETQYF. CDR3 coding DNA: TGCGCCAGCAGCTCTCCCGCGACGCGTGGAGTGCAAGAGACCCAGTACTTC.

This clone has just a few counts. The chain recombines TRBV28 with TRBJ2-7; 10 nucleotides align to TRBD1. The germline V gene has CDR1 MDHEN and CDR2 SYDVKM. Unmatched junction bases numbered 11, after V lost 3 bases and J lost 6 bases. This CDR3 is built from 16 residues. This CDR3 reads CASSLVEGQGIGEQYF. CDR3 nucleotides: TGTGCCAGCAGTTTGGTCGAGGGACAGGGGATTGGCGAGCAGTACTTC. Looking up the rest from reference TRBV28 and TRBJ2-7 gives the full variable domain: DVKVTQSSRYLVKRTGEKVFLECVQDMDHENMFWYRQDPGLGLRLIYFSYDVKMKEKGDIPEGYSVSREKKERFSLILESASTNQTSMYLCASSLVEGQGIGEQYFGPGTRLTVT.

The chain is built from TRBV6-6 and TRBJ2-7, with a possible D match to TRBD2 (6 bases). CDR1 and CDR2 (germline): MNHNY, SVGAGI (reference sequence). CDR3 length equals 13 residues. The germline V and J ends were trimmed by 0 bases and 10 bases, with 13 bases remaining between them. Here the CDR3 DNA reads TGTGCCAGCAGTTACTCTCCTAGCGATAGACAGTACTTC. The encoded protein is CASSYSPSDRQYF.

The chain recombines TRBV4-2 with TRBJ1-5, with 8 bases identical to TRBD1. Germline CDR1 and CDR2: LGHNA and YNFKEQ. Trimming removed 2 bases from V and 5 bases from J; junction bases left unmatched: 20. CDR3 size: 20 residues. The CDR3 DNA sequence: TGTGCCAGCAGCCAAAAACCCCGGACATGGGGGCAGGGGGCCTATCAGCCCCAGCATTTT. This sequence encodes CASSQKPRTWGQGAYQPQHF.

This chain joins TRBV4-1 and TRBJ2-7; the match to TRBD1 covers 8 bases. V was clipped by 1 base and J by 5 bases; unmatched bases: 7. Germline lookup yields CDR1 MGHRA and CDR2 YSYEKL. The CDR3 is made up of 15 amino acids. CDR3 region: CASSQGQGRFNEQYF. For the CDR3, the DNA is TGCGCCAGCAGCCAAGGACAGGGGCGGTTCAACGAGCAGTACTTC.

The CDR3 region is CATGQGPNEQFF. The CDR3 DNA reads TGTGCCACGGGACAGGGACCCAATGAGCAGTTCTTC. The chain uses TRBV19 and TRBJ2-1; 9 bases match TRBD1. Germline trimming cut 10 bases from V and 6 bases from J; bases unmatched to any gene: 4. The CDR3 is made up of 12 amino acids. Germline V gives CDR1 LNHDA, CDR2 SQIVND (reference sequence).

This clone is a singleton in its sample. The V and J genes are TRBV5-1 and TRBJ2-2; D unclear. The CDR3 is made up of 14 amino acids. Per the germline V gene, CDR1 is SGHRS and CDR2 is YFSETQ. V was cut by 4 bases and J by 5 bases, with 12 bases left in between. CDR3: CASSQTFQTGELFF. The CDR3 bases are TGCGCCAGCAGCCAGACATTCCAGACCGGGGAGCTGTTTTTT.

The chain links TRBV28 to TRBJ2-1, with 9 bases identical to TRBD1. Germline V CDR1 and CDR2: MDHEN, SYDVKM. There are 15 residues in the CDR3. The V gene end was trimmed by 3 bases and the J gene end by 3 bases; junction bases not matched to a gene: 3. CDR3 coding DNA: TGTGCCAGCAGTTTCGACAGGGGGGACTACAATGAGCAGTTCTTC. It encodes CASSFDRGDYNEQFF.

This clone occurred a few times. The rearrangement links TRBV9 to TRBJ1-1; D call uncertain. The V gene lost 7 bases and the J gene lost 1 base, with 14 bases spanning the gap. CDR3 length: 14 amino acids. The germline V gene has CDR1 SGDLS and CDR2 YYNGEE. The CDR3 protein is CASERFAQNTEAFF. In DNA form, the CDR3 reads TGTGCCAGCGAGAGATTCGCTCAGAACACTGAAGCTTTCTTT.

The chain recombines TRBV4-3 with TRBJ2-7; 7 nucleotides line up with TRBD1. The trim removed 5 bases at V and 1 base at J, leaving 2 bases unmatched. The germline V gene encodes CDR1 LGHNA and CDR2 YSLEER. The CDR3 runs to 13 residues. The CDR3 region is CASSWGQSYEQYF. CDR3 bases: TGCGCCAGCAGCTGGGGACAGTCCTACGAGCAGTACTTC.

V gene TRBV5-1 combines with J gene TRBJ2-3; D is unclear. The CDR3 has 17 amino acids. Trimming removed 0 bases from V and 0 bases from J, with 14 bases in between. Germline V gives CDR1 SGHRS, CDR2 YFSETQ. The DNA of the CDR3 is TGCGCCAGCAGCTTGGCTGGCAACATTTTTAGCACAGATACGCAGTATTTT. This sequence encodes CASSLAGNIFSTDTQYF.

This chain connects TRBV5-5 to TRBJ2-5; no reliable D call. CDR3 length equals 13 residues. Trimming stripped 5 bases from V and 5 bases from J, with 13 bases between. Germline CDR1 SGHKS, CDR2 YYEKEE (reference sequence). Here the CDR3 reads CASSREPRETQYF. DNA for the CDR3: TGTGCCAGCAGTCGTGAGCCCCGGGAGACCCAGTACTTC. The whole variable domain, remainder taken from reference TRBV5-5 and TRBJ2-5, is DAGVTQSPTHLIKTRGQQVTLRCSPISGHKSVSWYQQVLGQGPQFIFQYYEKEERGRGNFPDRFSARQFPNYSSELNVNALLLGDSALYLCASSREPRETQYFGPGTRLLVL.

The J gene is TRBJ2-3, the V gene TRBV28; weak D call: TRBD1 (6 bases). The CDR3 contains 14 residues. Germline CDR1 and CDR2: MDHEN and SYDVKM. Trimming shortened V by 2 bases and J by 0 bases, and 6 bases separated the two germline ends. CDR3 DNA sequence: TGTGCCAGCAGTTTAACAGGGAGCACAGATACGCAGTATTTT. Translated, it gives CASSLTGSTDTQYF.

The chain has TRBV28 and TRBJ2-3, with D perhaps matching TRBD1 (6 bases). V lost 6 bases to trimming and J lost 2 bases, with 9 bases between them. Germline CDR1 reads MDHEN; CDR2 reads SYDVKM. This CDR3 comprises 13 residues. This CDR3 reads CASRDRFTDTQYF. The CDR3 bases are TGTGCCAGCAGGGACAGATTCACAGATACGCAGTATTTT.

The genes are TRBV10-3 and TRBJ1-1; 7 positions agree with TRBD1. The CDR3 runs to 14 residues. After removal of 6 bases from V and 1 base from J, the junction contained 5 bases not matched to a gene. Germline V gene data show CDR1 as ENHRY and CDR2 as SYGVKD. CDR3: CAISRQGGNTEAFF. The CDR3 DNA sequence: TGTGCCATCAGCAGACAGGGTGGGAACACTGAAGCTTTCTTT.

The chain joins TRBV2 to TRBJ2-5; D unclear. Per the germline V gene, CDR1 is SNHLY and CDR2 is FYNNEI. This CDR3 has 13 residues. With 4 bases removed from V and 1 base from J, the gap between germline ends came to 7 bases. CDR3: CASSVESQETQYF. The CDR3 DNA sequence: TGTGCCAGCAGTGTAGAGAGCCAAGAGACCCAGTACTTC.

V is TRBV7-8 and J is TRBJ2-3; 9 nucleotides agree with TRBD2. The CDR3 is 16 amino acids. Per germline, CDR1 SGHVS and CDR2 FQNEAQ. With 3 bases clipped from V and 1 base from J, the junction kept 5 bases outside the gene matches. The CDR3 DNA follows: TGTGCCAGCAGCTTTAATAGCGGGAGAGGCACAGATACGCAGTATTTT. It translates to CASSFNSGRGTDTQYF.

This clone occurred once. This chain links TRBV28 with TRBJ1-2, with D tentatively TRBD1 (6 bases). Germline CDR1 reads MDHEN; CDR2 reads SYDVKM. This CDR3 contains 13 residues. The V gene lost 7 bases and the J gene lost 8 bases, with 17 bases spanning the gap. This chain's CDR3 is CASTYLGGRGYTF. CDR3 DNA: TGTGCCAGCACCTATCTAGGGGGGCGAGGCTACACCTTC.

This rearrangement joins TRBV4-2 to TRBJ1-4; D is possibly TRBD1 (5 bases). The CDR3 is made up of 14 amino acids. The V end was cut by 5 bases, the J end by 4 bases, with 11 bases between. Looked up from germline, CDR1 is LGHNA and CDR2 is YNFKEQ. CDR3 nucleotide sequence: TGTGCCAGCAGCTCGCGACAGCTTAATGAAAAACTGTTTTTT. Its translation is CASSSRQLNEKLFF.

This chain connects TRBV28 to TRBJ1-1; perhaps TRBD1 as D (5 bases). CDR1 is MDHEN and CDR2 is SYDVKM in the germline V gene. Trimming left V 6 bases short and J 1 base short, with 12 bases between. The CDR3 extends over 14 amino acids. The CDR3 bases are TGTGCCAGCAGCCGACAGATCTCGAACACTGAAGCTTTCTTT. This encodes CASSRQISNTEAFF.

This clone was counted a single time. The chain combines TRBV30 with TRBJ1-1; D not resolved. CDR1 and CDR2 (germline): GTSNPN, SVGIG (reference sequence). This CDR3 is 15 amino acids long. V lost 4 bases, J lost 2 bases, and 17 bases lay in between. CDR3 in DNA: TGTGCCTGGACGTCAGGTCGAGGACTAAACACTGAAGCTTTCTTT. Protein: CAWTSGRGLNTEAFF. Complete variable domain (other parts from reference TRBV30 and TRBJ1-1): SQTIHQWPATLVQPVGSPLSLECTVEGTSNPNLYWYRQAAGRGLQLLFYSVGIGQISSEVPQNLSASRPQDRQFILSSKKLLLSDSGFYLCAWTSGRGLNTEAFFGQGTRLTVV.

The chain combines TRBV12-3 or TRBV12-4 with TRBJ1-2; perhaps TRBD1 as D (6 bases). V lost 6 bases and J 5 bases, leaving 13 bases between the germline ends. This CDR3 region has 13 residues. For the CDR3, the DNA is TGTGCCAGCAGCCCAACGACAGGTTATGGCTACACCTTC. Translation: CASSPTTGYGYTF.

This chain connects TRBV28 to TRBJ1-5, with TRBD1 matching over 9 bases. The CDR3 runs to 21 residues. Trimming removed 4 bases from V and 6 bases from J; junction bases left unmatched: 25. Germline V CDR1 and CDR2: MDHEN, SYDVKM. The CDR3 is CASSSTYRDRVSDREIQPQHF. CDR3 DNA: TGTGCCAGCAGTTCTACCTACCGGGACAGGGTCTCGGATCGGGAGATTCAGCCCCAGCATTTT.

The chain recombines TRBV6-5 with TRBJ1-2, with TRBD1 as a possible D gene (5 bases). V shed 6 bases and J shed 4 bases, with 12 bases lying between them. This CDR3 comprises 13 residues. CDR1 and CDR2 (germline): MNHEY, SVGAGI. CDR3 amino acids: CASSRDSFYGYTF. The CDR3 region has the DNA TGTGCCAGCAGCCGGGACTCATTCTATGGCTACACCTTC.